These 17 T cell receptor beta chains were sequenced from one sample in a study of T cell responses to AZD1222 COVID-19 vaccine (dated by TCRdb to the early 2020s). Library construction relied on the immunoSEQ multiplex PCR assay. This is the immuneACCESS table as TCRdb keeps it, with only in-frame sequences that have V and J called. A part of the clones is gone; compared with another copy, unresolved V genes explain less than half, and the rest is unexplained. The sample profile shows tens of thousands of clones; roughly 87% of them were found once. Less than 3.5% of the sample goes to the ten largest clones. The sample's time point label, in plain terms: about 28 days (+/-7) after the second vaccine dose. The sequencing here drew on peripheral blood, taken 28 days after the second AZD1222 dose. These TCRs come from an adult who received the AZD1222 COVID-19 vaccine.

The chain couples TRBV20-1 to TRBJ2-2; D possibly corresponds to TRBD1 (5 bases). This CDR3 contains 14 residues. Trimming took off 3 bases at V and 0 bases at J, with 8 bases between the two ends. Germline V CDR1 and CDR2: DFQATT, SNEGSKA (reference sequence). The CDR3 protein is CSASYRTNTGELFF. CDR3 in DNA: TGCAGTGCTAGTTACAGGACGAACACCGGGGAGCTGTTTTTT.

This clone was observed a handful of times. The CDR3 region has the DNA TGTGCCAGCAGCCCGAACAGGGGGCGGGATGAAAAACTGTTTTTT. Protein sequence: CASSPNRGRDEKLFF. The V gene is TRBV4-2, the J gene TRBJ1-4; TRBD1 agrees at 9 bases. V shed 4 bases and J 6 bases; nucleotides not matched to a gene: 6. The CDR3 runs 15 residues. Germline loops: CDR1 LGHNA, CDR2 YNFKEQ.

The chain carries TRBV13 and TRBJ2-5; D assignment may be TRBD1 or TRBD2 (6 bases each). This CDR3 is 15 amino acids long. Germline CDR1 and CDR2: PRHDT and FYEKMQ (reference sequence). Between the trimmed V and J ends, which lost 5 bases and 5 bases, there was a span of 18 bases. CDR3 nucleotides: TGTGCCAGCAGCCTTGGGGGGCCTCCTCGGGAGACCCAGTACTTC. As protein: CASSLGGPPRETQYF.

This rearrangement joins TRBV12-3 or TRBV12-4 to TRBJ2-2; D unclear. The CDR3 runs 12 residues. V dropped 6 bases and J dropped 0 bases, with 2 bases sitting between them. The CDR3, as DNA: TGTGCCAGCAGCACGAACACCGGGGAGCTGTTTTTT. This gives the protein CASSTNTGELFF.

Note on this clone: Other DNA sequences in this specimen translate into the identical CDR3. V and J are TRBV10-3 and TRBJ2-2; 8 nucleotides match TRBD2. CDR3 length: 18 residues. Germline trimming cut 8 bases from V and 2 bases from J; bases unmatched to any gene: 16. The germline gives CDR1 ENHRY, CDR2 SYGVKD. CDR3 bases: TGTGCCATCCGGGGGGCGTCCAGCGGGGGCGTAAACACCGGGGAGCTGTTTTTT. This encodes CAIRGASSGGVNTGELFF.

The chain carries TRBV5-1 and TRBJ2-2, with unresolved D. CDR1 and CDR2 (germline): SGHRS, YFSETQ. Trimming shortened V by 4 bases and J by 4 bases, and 11 bases separated the two germline ends. The CDR3 spans 14 residues. The CDR3 DNA follows: TGCGCCAGCAGCCCCGGGTTGGGCACCGGGGAGCTGTTTTTT. It yields the protein CASSPGLGTGELFF.

The chain joins TRBV30 to TRBJ2-1; no firm D call. Germline CDR1 and CDR2: GTSNPN and SVGIG (reference sequence). Trimming removed 0 bases at V and 7 bases at J, with 4 bases between. The CDR3 contains 11 residues. The CDR3 sequence: CAWSVQNEQFF. The CDR3 coding sequence is TGTGCCTGGAGTGTACAGAATGAGCAGTTCTTC.

This clone has only one observation. The chain uses TRBV11-2 and TRBJ1-2; D might be TRBD1 (5 bases). Germline V gives CDR1 SGHAT, CDR2 FQNNGV. V dropped 5 bases and J dropped 7 bases, with 8 bases sitting between them. The CDR3 runs 11 residues. CDR3 nucleotide sequence: TGTGCCAGCAGCCAGGGCAGTGGCTACACCTTC. Its protein is CASSQGSGYTF.

The genes are TRBV12-3 or TRBV12-4 and TRBJ1-1; D remains ambiguous. This CDR3 spans 12 amino acids. Trimming stripped 6 bases from V and 1 base from J, with 6 bases between. CDR3 in amino acids: CASSTRNTEAFF. As DNA, the CDR3 is TGTGCCAGCAGCACCAGGAACACTGAAGCTTTCTTT.

The rearrangement uses TRBV5-1 and TRBJ2-1; D unresolved. V lost 5 bases, J lost 0 bases, and 9 bases lay in between. Per the germline V gene, CDR1 is SGHRS and CDR2 is YFSETQ. The CDR3 has 14 residues. CDR3 protein: CASSGPSSYNEQFF. Here the CDR3 DNA reads TGCGCCAGCAGTGGGCCAAGCTCCTACAATGAGCAGTTCTTC. The full variable domain, its missing parts supplied by reference TRBV5-1 and TRBJ2-1, is KAGVTQTPRYLIKTRGQQVTLSCSPISGHRSVSWYQQTPGQGLQFLFEYFSETQRNKGNFPGRFSGRQFSNSRSEMNVSTLELGDSALYLCASSGPSSYNEQFFGPGTRLTVL.

The rearrangement joins TRBV6-1 to TRBJ1-4, with TRBD1 matching 7 bases. The CDR3 runs 15 residues. Germline V gene lookup returns CDR1 MNHNS and CDR2 SASEGT. The V segment lost 0 bases and the J segment 7 bases; nucleotides outside the gene matches: 5. The CDR3 here is CASSEAGTVFEKLFF. DNA for the CDR3: TGTGCCAGCAGTGAAGCGGGGACAGTATTTGAAAAACTGTTTTTT.

The chain joins TRBV19 to TRBJ2-3; 12 bases match TRBD1. This CDR3 is built from 17 residues. V lost 0 bases and J lost 6; bases outside the gene matches: 7. Germline V gives CDR1 LNHDA, CDR2 SQIVND (reference sequence). The CDR3 region is CASSIEGTGGIDDTQYF. The CDR3 DNA sequence: TGTGCCAGTAGTATAGAGGGGACAGGGGGCATAGATGATACGCAGTATTTT. The full variable domain, rest sourced from reference TRBV19 and TRBJ2-3, is DGGITQSPKYLFRKEGQNVTLSCEQNLNHDAMYWYRQDPGQGLRLIYYSQIVNDFQKGDIAEGYSVSREKKESFPLTVTSAQKNPTAFYLCASSIEGTGGIDDTQYFGPGTRLTVL.

This clone was seen a few times. The gene calls are TRBV2 and TRBJ2-3; D perhaps matches TRBD2 (5 bases). V was clipped by 6 bases and J by 5 bases, with 9 bases between them. This CDR3 comprises 12 residues. Germline V lookup: CDR1 SNHLY, CDR2 FYNNEI. This CDR3 is CASRLVRDTQYF. The CDR3, as DNA: TGTGCCAGCAGACTAGTGCGAGATACGCAGTATTTT. Complete variable domain (other parts from reference TRBV2 and TRBJ2-3): EPEVTQTPSHQVTQMGQEVILRCVPISNHLYFYWYRQILGQKVEFLVSFYNNEISEKSEIFDDQFSVERPDGSNFTLKIRSTKLEDSAMYFCASRLVRDTQYFGPGTRLTVL.

This clone was picked up one time. The chain carries TRBV29-1 and TRBJ1-1, with a possible D match to TRBD1 (5 bases). There are 13 residues in the CDR3. Germline values: CDR1 SQVTM, CDR2 ANQGSEA. Between the trimmed V and J ends, which lost 1 base and 4 bases, there was a span of 10 bases. CDR3 loop: CSVEGPGGTEAFF. The DNA of the CDR3 is TGCAGCGTTGAAGGGCCCGGGGGCACTGAAGCTTTCTTT.

The genes are TRBV6-5 and TRBJ2-7; D is uncertain. Trimming cost V 6 bases and J 5 bases, with 11 bases left between them. The germline gives CDR1 MNHEY, CDR2 SVGAGI. This CDR3 is built from 12 residues. CDR3 amino acids: CASRERSDEQYF. CDR3 sequence (DNA): TGTGCCAGCAGGGAGAGGTCCGACGAGCAGTACTTC.

The chain recombines TRBV6-1 with TRBJ2-7; D gene ambiguous. The CDR3 spans 11 residues. V dropped 5 bases and J dropped 3 bases, with 5 bases sitting between them. CDR1 and CDR2 from the germline V gene are MNHNS and SASEGT. In nucleotides, the CDR3 is TGTGCCAGCAGTTGGGGCTACGAGCAGTACTTC. Translated, it gives CASSWGYEQYF.

This chain uses TRBV7-9 with TRBJ2-5, with D possibly matching TRBD2 (5 bases). CDR1 is SEHNR and CDR2 is FQNEAQ in the germline V gene (reference sequence). The CDR3 totals 15 residues. Between the trimmed V and J ends, which lost 0 bases and 1 base, there was a span of 9 bases. The CDR3 loop reads CASSLAGALQETQYF. The CDR3, as DNA: TGTGCCAGCAGCTTAGCGGGAGCGCTCCAAGAGACCCAGTACTTC. Full variable domain (outside the CDR3, taken from reference TRBV7-9 and TRBJ2-5): DTGVSQNPRHKITKRGQNVTFRCDPISEHNRLYWYRQTLGQGPEFLTYFQNEAQLEKSRLLSDRFSAERPKGSFSTLEIQRTEQGDSAMYLCASSLAGALQETQYFGPGTRLLVL.